The 25 T cell receptor beta chains listed next were all sequenced from one sample in a study of cytomegalovirus exposure and HLA in healthy donors. Use of 60 Vbeta and 13 Jbeta primers characterized the PCR. Some clones are missing from TCRdb's copy, which holds only in-frame ones; the method was immunoSEQ multiplex PCR. This sample has under 200,000 clones, with about 80% found just once. The specimen sequenced was PBMCs. The receptors were gathered from a woman between 50 and 59 years old in good health and CMV-seronegative.

The chain links TRBV19 to TRBJ2-3, with 7 positions matching TRBD1. Trimming removed 10 bases from V and 0 bases from J; junction bases left unmatched: 10. This CDR3 contains 15 residues. Germline values: CDR1 LNHDA, CDR2 SQIVND (reference sequence). The CDR3 nucleotides are TGTGCCACCCAAGGGGGCAGTGCTAGCACAGATACGCAGTATTTT. Amino acid sequence: CATQGGSASTDTQYF.

This sequence joins TRBV5-1 and TRBJ2-5, with D perhaps TRBD2 (5 bases). Germline V gene sequence: CDR1 SGHRS, CDR2 YFSETQ. The CDR3 is made up of 16 amino acids. V dropped 4 bases and J dropped 5 bases, with 21 bases sitting between them. CDR3 region: CASSTAIVPGGETQYF. CDR3 in DNA: TGCGCCAGCAGCACGGCTATAGTTCCGGGCGGGGAGACCCAGTACTTC.

V gene TRBV5-4 combines with J gene TRBJ2-1, with 7 bases lining up with TRBD2. The CDR3 sequence is 17 residues long. The junction had 14 bases not matched to a gene; V was cut back by 4 bases and J by 4 bases. Per germline, CDR1 SGHNT and CDR2 YYREEE (reference sequence). The CDR3: CASSPRSLGGEYNEQFF. CDR3 DNA: TGTGCCAGCAGCCCCCGAAGCCTGGGGGGGGAGTACAATGAGCAGTTCTTC.

V and J are TRBV29-1 and TRBJ2-2; D is possibly TRBD1 (5 bases). The germline V and J ends were trimmed by 6 bases and 5 bases, with 13 bases remaining between them. CDR3 length: 13 amino acids. Germline CDR1 is SQVTM and CDR2 is ANQGSEA. The CDR3 sequence is CSVGRGETGELFF. The CDR3 DNA follows: TGCAGCGTGGGGCGAGGAGAGACCGGGGAGCTGTTTTTT.

This clone was detected only once. The J gene is TRBJ2-7, the V gene TRBV6-4; D gene unclear. The V gene lost 5 bases and the J gene lost 7 bases, with 15 bases spanning the gap. The CDR3 runs to 13 residues. Germline assignment: CDR1 MRHNA and CDR2 SNTAGT. CDR3: CASSPICAVEQYF. CDR3 bases: TGTGCCAGCAGTCCCATCTGTGCGGTGGAGCAGTACTTC.

This chain connects TRBV6-5 to TRBJ2-1; 8 bases align to TRBD2. CDR3 size: 14 residues. CDR1 is MNHEY, CDR2 SVGAGI, per germline. V gave up 6 bases and J gave up 10 bases; unmatched junction bases: 11. This CDR3 is CASRPFRVAGEQFF. CDR3 bases: TGTGCCAGCAGGCCCTTTCGGGTAGCGGGAGAGCAGTTCTTC.

J is TRBJ2-2 and V is TRBV23-1, with TRBD2 matching 7 bases. TRBV23-1 is known as an ORF, though its function is uncertain. This CDR3 has 17 amino acids. Trimming cost V 2 bases and J 6 bases; bases outside gene matches: 12. The CDR3 region has the DNA TGCGCCAGCAGTCAACGGCGCGGCAGACTAGCCCCCGGGGAGCTGTTTTTT. It is translated as CASSQRRGRLAPGELFF.

The chain uses TRBV10-2 and TRBJ2-1; 10 positions match TRBD2. The CDR3 totals 14 residues. Germline trimming cut 8 bases from V and 7 bases from J; bases unmatched to any gene: 8. The V gene's germline CDR1 is WSHSY and CDR2 SAAADI. The CDR3 nucleotides read TGCGCCAGCGGTAGCGGGAGGTGGGCGAATGAGCAGTTCTTC. Its protein product is CASGSGRWANEQFF.

V usage is TRBV15 and J usage is TRBJ2-3; TRBD2 aligns across 8 bases. Trimming cost V 1 base and J 1 base; bases outside gene matches: 7. The CDR3 contains 17 residues. CDR1 LNHNV and CDR2 YYDKDF come from the germline V gene (reference sequence). The CDR3 region is CATSRGSISGGTDTQYF. The CDR3 nucleotides are TGTGCCACCAGCAGAGGATCGATTAGCGGGGGCACAGATACGCAGTATTTT.

V usage is TRBV6-5 and J usage is TRBJ1-1; 9 bases match TRBD1. Germline CDR1 and CDR2: MNHEY and SVGAGI. The V gene end was trimmed by 6 bases and the J gene end by 4 bases; junction bases not matched to a gene: 6. There are 14 residues in the CDR3. CDR3 sequence: CASRSTGGITEAFF. In DNA, the CDR3 is TGTGCCAGCAGATCGACAGGGGGGATCACTGAAGCTTTCTTT.

This clone appeared a single time. V usage is TRBV9 and J usage is TRBJ1-4; unclear D gene. The germline V gene has CDR1 SGDLS and CDR2 YYNGEE. The CDR3 has 16 amino acids. V was cut by 2 bases and J by 7 bases, with 18 bases left in between. Written as DNA, the CDR3 is TGTGCCAGCAGCGTGGGCGGGTTCCAACTAGGTGAAAAACTGTTTTTT. Protein product: CASSVGGFQLGEKLFF.

The chain has TRBV27 and TRBJ1-1, with D uncertain. Germline V lookup: CDR1 MNHEY, CDR2 SMNVEV (reference sequence). Deletions cut 2 bases from V and 3 bases from J, with 7 bases between. This CDR3 region has 13 residues. Here the CDR3 reads CASSLIRDTEAFF. The CDR3, as DNA: TGTGCCAGCAGTTTAATCCGGGACACTGAAGCTTTCTTT.

CDR3 sequence: CASGLGSRTGFHPSGYTF. Here the CDR3 DNA reads TGTGCTAGTGGTTTGGGGAGCCGGACAGGGTTCCATCCTAGCGGCTACACCTTC. The chain combines TRBV12-5 with TRBJ1-2; 8 bases agree with TRBD1. The germline gives CDR1 LGHNT, CDR2 FRNRAP. V was clipped by 1 base and J by 8 bases; unmatched bases: 18. The CDR3 runs 18 residues.

The V and J genes are TRBV6-4 and TRBJ1-2; 9 bases agree with TRBD1. V was clipped by 5 bases and J by 8 bases; unmatched bases: 6. The length of the CDR3 is 13 residues. Germline values: CDR1 MRHNA, CDR2 SNTAGT. This chain's CDR3 is CASSKGQGGGYTF. The CDR3 DNA sequence: TGTGCCAGCAGTAAGGGACAGGGAGGCGGCTACACCTTC.

J is TRBJ2-7 and V is TRBV27, with 10 bases lining up with TRBD1. Germline loops: CDR1 MNHEY, CDR2 SMNVEV (reference sequence). V shed 4 bases and J 4 bases; nucleotides not matched to a gene: 19. The CDR3 runs 19 residues. CDR3 in amino acids: CASSSTRQGAVTIPYEQYF. CDR3 coding DNA: TGTGCCAGCAGTTCAACGAGACAGGGGGCCGTCACTATACCGTACGAGCAGTACTTC.

The rearrangement links TRBV15 to TRBJ1-1; D is perhaps TRBD1 (5 bases). V lost 1 base to trimming and J lost 5 bases, with 11 bases between them. Germline V lookup: CDR1 LNHNV, CDR2 YYDKDF (reference sequence). This CDR3 has 14 amino acids. In nucleotides, the CDR3 is TGTGCCACCAGCAGAGGTCCGGAGGGGACTGAAGCTTTCTTT. As protein: CATSRGPEGTEAFF. The entire variable domain, with the rest obtained from reference TRBV15 and TRBJ1-1, is as follows: DAMVIQNPRYQVTQFGKPVTLSCSQTLNHNVMYWYQQKSSQAPKLLFHYYDKDFNNEADTPDNFQSRRPNTSFCFLDIRSPGLGDTAMYLCATSRGPEGTEAFFGQGTRLTVV.

This clone was counted a single time. The chain is built from TRBV10-1 and TRBJ2-1, with 14 bases lining up with TRBD2. Germline loops: CDR1 WNHNN, CDR2 SYGVQD (reference sequence). Germline trimming cut 0 bases from V and 8 bases from J; bases unmatched to any gene: 3. The length of the CDR3 is 16 residues. CDR3 in DNA: TGCGCCAGCAGTGAGTCGGGACTAGCGGGGGTCGATGAGCAGTTCTTC. Amino acid sequence: CASSESGLAGVDEQFF.

V usage is TRBV18 and J usage is TRBJ1-2; a possible D gene is TRBD1 (6 bases). In germline, CDR1 is KGHSH, CDR2 LQKENI. Trimming removed 3 bases from V and 2 bases from J, with 13 bases in between. This CDR3 comprises 15 residues. Here the CDR3 reads CASSPSGENNYGYTF. CDR3 nucleotides: TGTGCCAGCTCACCGTCAGGGGAGAACAACTATGGCTACACCTTC.

This chain joins TRBV25-1 and TRBJ2-5, with a possible D match to TRBD1 (5 bases). The CDR3 loop spans 14 amino acids. V was shortened by 4 bases and J by 5 bases, with 14 bases between the two germline ends. Germline CDR1 reads MGHDK; CDR2 reads SYGVNS. This chain's CDR3 is CASSAPQGRETQYF. The CDR3 region has the DNA TGTGCCAGCAGTGCACCCCAGGGCCGTGAGACCCAGTACTTC.

This clone was found once. The chain is built from TRBV9 and TRBJ2-1; D not certain. Germline CDR1 reads SGDLS; CDR2 reads YYNGEE. V lost 4 bases to trimming and J lost 9 bases, with 14 bases between them. This CDR3 spans 13 amino acids. In DNA form, the CDR3 reads TGTGCCAGCAGCCCTCATCTAGACGGTGAGCAGTTCTTC. As protein: CASSPHLDGEQFF.

This clone was seen once. The V call is TRBV20-1, the J call TRBJ2-3; 7 bases are a match to TRBD1. The CDR3 spans 11 residues. Germline V lookup: CDR1 DFQATT, CDR2 SNEGSKA (reference sequence). J lost 5 bases, V lost 6 bases, and 2 bases had no gene match. The CDR3: CSARQGDTQYF. The CDR3 DNA follows: TGCAGTGCGAGACAGGGAGATACGCAGTATTTT.

This clone showed up just a few times. The chain couples TRBV9 to TRBJ1-4; D is uncertain. The CDR3 runs 14 residues. V shed 0 bases and J shed 8 bases, with 11 bases lying between them. Germline values: CDR1 SGDLS, CDR2 YYNGEE. CDR3 sequence reads: CASSVGEGREKLFF. The CDR3 coding sequence is TGTGCCAGCAGCGTAGGCGAGGGAAGGGAAAAACTGTTTTTT.

This clone was observed a handful of times. The genes are TRBV28 and TRBJ2-1; D gene ambiguous. V dropped 5 bases and J dropped 0 bases, with 8 bases sitting between them. CDR1 and CDR2 from the germline V gene are MDHEN and SYDVKM. The CDR3 contains 14 residues. The chain's CDR3 is CASSRLGSYNEQFF. The CDR3 DNA reads as TGTGCCAGCAGTCGACTGGGCTCCTACAATGAGCAGTTCTTC.

With regard to this clone: Other DNA sequences of this sample code for an identical CDR3. The chain is built from TRBV18 and TRBJ1-4, with a weak D call TRBD1 (5 bases). V lost 1 base and J lost 3, with 9 bases in between. In germline, CDR1 is KGHSH, CDR2 LQKENI. The CDR3 runs to 15 residues. The CDR3 nucleotides are TGTGCCAGCTCACCACAAGGGGCCTCTAATGAAAAACTGTTTTTT. Encoded protein: CASSPQGASNEKLFF.

The table lists this clone with a count of one. This chain connects TRBV11-2 to TRBJ1-4; D is ambiguous. With 2 bases removed from V and 4 bases from J, the gap between germline ends came to 11 bases. The CDR3 is made up of 15 amino acids. The germline V gene has CDR1 SGHAT and CDR2 FQNNGV. The CDR3 DNA reads TGTGCCAGCAGCTTACAGGTTGCGGGTAATGAAAAACTGTTTTTT. Encoded protein: CASSLQVAGNEKLFF.